The 16 T cell receptor beta chains listed next were all sequenced from one sample in a study of CD8 T cells in ankylosing spondylitis. TCRdb re-derived calls from the 5' RACE reads in MiXCR, one entry per CDR3 protein. The table shows approximately 350,000 distinct CDR3 sequences, with about 15% occurring only once. The material sequenced was blood, either unsorted or a sorted T cell fraction (not recorded which). These TCRs come from a male donor with ankylosing spondylitis or in good health (not recorded which).

The V call is TRBV3-1, the J call TRBJ1-2; a possible D gene is TRBD1 (6 bases). CDR3 length: 14 amino acids. The V end lost 5 bases, the J end lost 5 bases, and 15 bases lay between the germline ends. Germline assignment: CDR1 LGHDT and CDR2 YNNKEL (reference sequence). The CDR3, as DNA: TGTGCCAGCAGCAGACAGGACGGTCGATATGGCTACACCTTC. Translation gives CASSRQDGRYGYTF.

This clonotype showed up just a few times. The rearrangement links TRBV20-1 to TRBJ1-2, with 8 positions matching TRBD1. J gave up 5 bases and V 5 bases, and 7 bases lay outside the gene matches. Germline V gives CDR1 DFQATT, CDR2 SNEGSKA (reference sequence). The CDR3 extends over 13 amino acids. CDR3 sequence (DNA): TGCAGTGCTCTTTTGAACAGGGGGTATGGCTACACCTTC. It codes for CSALLNRGYGYTF.

This clonotype was counted at least ten times. This chain uses TRBV18 with TRBJ2-3, with TRBD1 identical over 10 bases. Germline V CDR1 and CDR2: KGHSH, LQKENI. The CDR3 extends over 17 amino acids. With V trimmed by 3 bases and J by 5 bases, 11 bases remained unmatched. The CDR3 coding sequence is TGTGCCAGCTCACCGTCGACAGGGGGCATACAGGGAGATACGCAGTATTTT. Translation: CASSPSTGGIQGDTQYF.

The chain joins TRBV18 to TRBJ2-3, with TRBD2 matching 8 bases. Per the germline V gene, CDR1 is KGHSH and CDR2 is LQKENI. The CDR3 sequence is 16 residues long. V shed 6 bases and J 1 base; nucleotides not matched to a gene: 9. CDR3: CASSRGRGGRTDTQYF. CDR3 coding DNA: TGTGCCAGCTCTCGAGGACGCGGGGGGCGCACAGATACGCAGTATTTT.

The genes are TRBV6-5 and TRBJ2-2; no firm D call. With 5 bases removed from V and 0 bases from J, the gap between germline ends came to 7 bases. This CDR3 is 14 amino acids long. CDR1 MNHEY and CDR2 SVGAGI come from the germline V gene. Here the CDR3 reads CASSIQTNTGELFF. CDR3 DNA: TGTGCCAGCAGTATACAGACGAACACCGGGGAGCTGTTTTTT.

This clonotype was recorded many times. CDR3: CASSYSDSGKAFF. The CDR3 coding sequence is TGTGCCAGCAGTTACTCGGACAGTGGGAAAGCTTTCTTT. This rearrangement joins TRBV12-3 or TRBV12-4 to TRBJ1-1; D perhaps matches TRBD1 (6 bases). The CDR3 is 13 residues long. V lost 4 bases, J lost 9 bases, and 15 bases lay in between.

This chain uses TRBV2 with TRBJ2-2; no clear D. Trimming pared 8 bases from V and 2 bases from J, leaving 12 bases between. Germline CDR1 reads SNHLY; CDR2 reads FYNNEI. This CDR3 has 14 residues. This chain's CDR3 is CASLVAVNTGELFF. For the CDR3, the DNA is TGTGCCAGCCTAGTCGCGGTAAACACCGGGGAGCTGTTTTTT.

In its sample, this clonotype was seen many times. The chain links TRBV9 to TRBJ2-3; TRBD2 is a possible D gene (6 bases). The CDR3 has 13 amino acids. Per germline, CDR1 SGDLS and CDR2 YYNGEE. The V gene lost 2 bases and the J gene lost 6 bases, with 10 bases spanning the gap. This CDR3 is CASSVRTMDTQYF. The CDR3, as DNA: TGTGCCAGCAGCGTCCGGACTATGGATACGCAGTATTTT.

The chain employs TRBV4-1 and TRBJ1-2; no reliable D call. The CDR3 has 15 amino acids. The germline V gene encodes CDR1 MGHRA and CDR2 YSYEKL. V was pared by 2 bases and J by 3 bases, with 13 bases between. The CDR3 sequence: CASSQPIDIHYGYTF. The CDR3 DNA reads as TGCGCCAGCAGCCAACCCATCGACATTCACTATGGCTACACCTTC.

This chain's CDR3 is CATSRNSGSNEQFF. As DNA, the CDR3 is TGTGCCACCAGCAGAAATAGCGGGAGTAATGAGCAGTTCTTC. The chain has TRBV15 and TRBJ2-1, with 9 bases matching TRBD2. Germline V gene lookup returns CDR1 LNHNV and CDR2 YYDKDF (reference sequence). The trim removed 2 bases at V and 7 bases at J, leaving 3 bases unmatched. The CDR3 runs 14 residues.

This clonotype has just a few counts. The V call is TRBV6-5, the J call TRBJ2-1, with D possibly being TRBD2 (6 bases). Germline CDR1 reads MNHEY; CDR2 reads SVGAGI. Trimming stripped 6 bases from V and 3 bases from J, with 15 bases between. The CDR3 totals 15 residues. CDR3 in amino acids: CASSYGRGDYNEQFF. The CDR3 nucleotides are TGTGCCAGCAGCTATGGGCGGGGAGACTACAATGAGCAGTTCTTC.

V is TRBV11-2 and J is TRBJ2-4, with D possibly being TRBD1 (7 bases). V was clipped by 4 bases and J by 1 base, with 23 bases between them. Germline-derived CDR1 and CDR2 are SGHAT and FQNNGV. This CDR3 is 19 amino acids long. The CDR3 nucleotides are TGTGCCAGCAGCTCGCCCATCAGTTTACAGGGGAGGGCCAAAAACATTCAGTACTTC. Translated, it gives CASSSPISLQGRAKNIQYF.

This clonotype turned up a few times. The chain links TRBV10-1 to TRBJ2-2; 8 nucleotides match TRBD1. The V gene end was trimmed by 6 bases and the J gene end by 4 bases; junction bases not matched to a gene: 10. Germline V gene lookup returns CDR1 WNHNN and CDR2 SYGVQD (reference sequence). The CDR3 is 16 residues long. The CDR3 DNA reads as TGCGCCAGCAGCGGCGGACAGGGAATTTCCACCGGGGAGCTGTTTTTT. This encodes CASSGGQGISTGELFF.

This clonotype was seen repeatedly, ten times or more. The chain links TRBV29-1 to TRBJ2-7; D is possibly TRBD1 (6 bases). Trimming took 6 bases from V and 1 from J, leaving 16 bases between them. The CDR3 is 14 amino acids. Germline CDR1 SQVTM, CDR2 ANQGSEA. The CDR3 region has the DNA TGCAGCGTCCGGATCTCAGGGGAATCCTACGAGCAGTACTTC. It encodes CSVRISGESYEQYF.

This clonotype was counted only a few times. This chain uses TRBV13 with TRBJ2-7; 9 positions match TRBD2. The CDR3 runs 15 residues. Germline V lookup: CDR1 PRHDT, CDR2 FYEKMQ (reference sequence). With V trimmed by 4 bases and J by 2 bases, 6 bases remained unmatched. Written as DNA, the CDR3 is TGTGCCAGCAGCTCGACTAGCGGTTATGCCTACGAGCAGTACTTC. Translation gives CASSSTSGYAYEQYF. Combining the CDR3 with reference TRBV13 and TRBJ2-7 gives the whole variable domain AAGVIQSPRHLIKEKRETATLKCYPIPRHDTVYWYQQGPGQDPQFLISFYEKMQSDKGSIPDRFSAQQFSDYHSELNMSSLELGDSALYFCASSSTSGYAYEQYFGPGTRLTVT.

The table lists this clonotype with many counts. V and J are TRBV6-1 and TRBJ1-2; tentatively, D is TRBD1 (6 bases). The CDR3 is 14 residues long. V was cut by 6 bases and J by 0 bases, with 11 bases left in between. Germline CDR1 and CDR2: MNHNS and SASEGT. CDR3 protein: CASSDRSSNYGYTF. CDR3 sequence (DNA): TGTGCCAGCAGCGACAGGTCGTCTAACTATGGCTACACCTTC.